The TCR beta chain described here comes from a study of cytomegalovirus exposure and HLA in healthy donors (dated by TCRdb to about 2017). About the full investigation: According to an earlier analysis of several hundred of the donors, some 170 million T cells yielded over 90 million unique TCR beta sequences and about 300 Gb of sequence data. An early release covering 550 to 650 HLA-typed donors comprised about 300 gigabases of sequencing data and tens of millions of unique TCR sequences. Of the 398 genotyped donors, over 70% fell in the genetic ancestry cluster associated with self-reported Caucasian donors. The study was designed to test whether signatures of past pathogen exposure could be identified by cataloging public T cell receptors. The study used immunosequencing to profile the T cell repertoires of under 700 subjects and linked those repertoires to cytomegalovirus serostatus. A separate validation cohort of 90 to 150 different subjects was used in addition to the 666-subject first cohort. High-throughput TCR immunosequencing, statistical association of individual TCRs with disease status, and machine learning were combined to predict cytomegalovirus infection status. A later analysis re-examined previously published TCR beta repertoires from about 670 donors and added high-resolution HLA genotyping to investigate patterns of TCR occurrence. Rather than drawing on any new phenotypic data, the later analysis identified candidate immune exposures from TCR beta sequences and the way those sequences occurred across donors. An earlier analysis of 587 of the donors used high-throughput TCR beta sequencing to judge whether each TCR beta V gene segment behaved as functional or pseudogenic. Alongside the repertoire data, information on donor age, sex, ethnicity and CMV serostatus was compiled. A later genetic analysis used genome-wide SNP genotypes for about 55% of the 666 donors, treating that subset as a discovery cohort. Every repertoire in the discovery cohort had been generated on one and the same sequencing platform. HLA typing included class I and class II loci at four-digit resolution. Typing coverage varied by locus: about 629-640 donors for A, B, C, DRB1 and DQB1; 522 for DQA1; more than 600 for DPA1; around 490 for DPB1. Five DR-DQ haplotypes were handled as single units for association and clustering because linkage in the cohort was strong. Among around 400 genotyped donors of the cohort, an average of around 250,000 unique TCR beta nucleotide sequences was sequenced per donor, of which approximately 18% were non-productive.

The library was obtained by the immunoSEQ multiplex PCR assay. The multiplex PCR relied on a mix of 60 forward primers for TCR Vbeta segments and 13 reverse primers for TCR Jbeta segments. A multiplex PCR assay on genomic DNA amplified the CDR3 region of rearranged TCR beta genes. On the Illumina HiSeq System, the amplified TCR beta libraries were sequenced as 87-base-pair reads. As for the authors' bioinformatics: A later analysis counted about 76 million unique TCR beta chains across the 550 to 700 repertoires, and around 9.9 million of these chains were shared by at least two donors. To remove PCR and sequencing errors, raw reads were error-corrected and collapsed into unique sequences using a nearest-neighbor algorithm that merged closely related sequences. V, D and J gene segments were assigned by aligning CDR3 sequences to IMGT reference sequences. Each retained sequence needed at least a six-nucleotide match to both a V gene segment and a J gene segment. Rearrangements were called productive when the CDR3 lacked stop codons and stayed in frame with V and J; all others were non-productive. Following IMGT convention, CDR3 was defined as the stretch from the second conserved V-encoded cysteine up to the conserved J-encoded phenylalanine. The earlier analysis of about 620 of the donors excluded sequences that lacked an unambiguous match to a single V gene segment. An earlier analysis of about 590 of the donors classified V segments as functional when productive rearrangements were above 56.7% and as segregating when the standard deviation between donors was above 5%. To diagnose cytomegalovirus status from the catalog of TCR beta chain sequences, a statistical classification framework was built. In a later analysis, TCR nucleotide sequences were compared against IMGT/GENE-DB human TR gene sequences so that V and J genes could be assigned. In a later analysis, CDR3 sequences and most-parsimonious VDJ recombination scenarios were assigned using the TCRdist pipeline. In a later analysis, each TCR beta chain was defined by its CDR3 amino acid sequence together with its V-gene family, and reads without a unique V-gene family were excluded. To address suspected cross-contamination and a sequencing artifact, a later analysis removed some 620 highly shared, low-generation-probability nucleotide sequences. For each public chain, a later analysis derived a clonal expansion index from normalized ranks of inferred template counts within each repertoire. A later analysis computed generation probabilities with a VDJ recombination model fitted to out-of-frame rearrangements, and checked the results against IGoR. Hypergeometric tests were used in a later analysis to score TCR-TCR, TCR-HLA and TCR-CMV co-occurrence, with a repertoire-size bias correction applied to the TCR pairs. A later analysis estimated false discovery rates by permuting HLA or CMV assignments 20 times. In a later analysis, co-occurring TCRs were grouped with DBSCAN, and TCRdist sequence similarity was added when clustering was performed within HLA-allele-positive subsets. For co-occurrence clustering, repertoires with fewer than 30,000 or more than 120,000 public chains were excluded, along with five or six repertoires with anomalous nucleotide sharing. TCRdb carries this immuneACCESS record with in-frame sequences only. Its versions omit some clonotypes, under half of them owing to an unresolved V gene in the studies checked, with the rest unexplained. From that table come the V and J calls and clone size; the DNA was used to work out D and trimming. This sample is represented by 60,000 or so clones; more than 70% of them were singletons. Of the sample, 1.5% is held by the ten largest clones.

Trimming removed 1 base from V and 1 base from J, leaving 12 bases between the germline ends. CDR1 and CDR2 are drawn from the germline V gene (reference sequence): GTSNPN, SVGIG. The CDR3 has 15 amino acids, counting the end cysteine and phenylalanine. Kept here is only the CDR3 DNA, which spans 45 bases and is read in frame from base 1. Regarding this clone: Its binding antigen is unknown. No clone much larger than this one lies a single base away; base qualities are absent.

The research as a whole found: In an earlier analysis of approximately 600 of the donors, most TCR beta V segments were observed in productive rearrangements about 90% or about 30% of the time, broadly matching IMGT annotations. Assigning TCR associations to individual alleles was difficult when HLA alleles, especially DR and DQ, strongly co-occurred. A later genetic analysis associated a missense DCLRE1C variant with V-gene and J-gene trimming of TCR beta chains, and an independent cohort replicated the association. Correlated functional status among segregating V segments might be attributable to linkage disequilibrium, but an unknown experimental factor could not be ruled out. It was suggested by the authors that the approach could potentially be generalized to other disease states and immunological phenotypes. In a later analysis, HLA-associated TCR beta chains were found to be more clonally expanded and to have lower generation probabilities than equally common non-associated chains. HLA typing was unavailable for some donors at each locus, so association tests used only the typed subset. According to a later analysis, parvovirus B19, influenza, CMV and Epstein-Barr virus appeared linked to several top co-occurrence clusters. At a false discovery rate of 0.05, a later analysis linked fewer than 20,000 TCR beta sequences to specific HLA alleles. Most TCR sequences were observed very rarely across donors, whereas some public TCRs were present in many individuals. A later genetic analysis reported fewer N-insertions in productive TCRs among donors in an Asian-associated ancestry cluster than the roughly 640-donor mean. According to a later analysis, TCR association rates differed among HLA loci, with DRB1 alleles showing the most associated TCRs and HLA-C alleles showing the fewest. Most CMV-associated TCR beta chains appeared to be HLA-restricted in a later analysis, and the HLA associations seemed to be driven largely by CMV exposure. A total of about 150 TCR beta chains were listed by the study as associated with cytomegalovirus. A further reported finding was that TCR beta sequences accurately predicted the HLA-A and HLA-B alleles for most subjects in the first cohort. A few of the identified cytomegalovirus-associated TCR beta chains were confirmed in vitro to be specific for cytomegalovirus antigens. Presence/absence analyses assumed roughly uniform sequencing depth across donors, an assumption that may not hold. Some IMGT-functional V segments, including TRBV6-2 and TRBV6-3, could not be told apart with the 87-base-pair reads, so those segments were excluded. The earlier analysis of approximately 590 of the donors excluded approximately 15 rarely observed V segments, including chromosome 9 orphons, because counts were too low. The classifier was reported to diagnose cytomegalovirus status with high specificity and sensitivity in both the original and validation cohorts. A cluster of highly shared sequence variants was judged likely to be a technical artifact of the sequencing pipeline. Only TCR beta chains were sequenced in this cohort, and the absence of alpha or paired-chain data limited detectable features. Immune exposure information for the cohort was limited to CMV serostatus.

The cohort was made up of about 610 healthy bone marrow donors. At the time of sampling, every cohort member was nominally healthy, though immune exposures that went unrecorded were likely present. The donor tested CMV seropositive, placing the donor among the 289 seropositive members of the cohort. A peripheral blood sample was collected from each donor, and TCR beta sequencing was performed on peripheral blood mononuclear cells. The Qiagen DNeasy Blood Extraction Kit was used to extract genomic DNA from the blood cell samples. Sequenced material: PBMCs. In this chain, TRBV30 is recombined with TRBJ2-3; matching of 6 bases hints at TRBD2 as the D gene. The origin of this receptor is a man aged 25-45 years in good health and CMV-seropositive. The base sequence is TGTGCCTGGAGTGGCTCTAGCGTACGCACAGATACGCAGTATTTT. The translation is CAWSGSSVRTDTQYF.